The next 9 T cell receptor beta chains were all read from a single sample in a study of cytomegalovirus exposure and HLA in healthy donors. The study ran its PCR with 60 Vbeta and 13 Jbeta primers. Libraries were prepared by immunoSEQ multiplex PCR; TCRdb keeps only in-frame clonotypes and omits some of them. This table holds some 130,000 clones, roughly 70% found once. Sequenced material: PBMCs. These receptors were taken from a human donor in good health.

The gene calls are TRBV5-1 and TRBJ2-3; 10 nucleotides align to TRBD2. Per germline, CDR1 SGHRS and CDR2 YFSETQ. The CDR3 contains 16 residues. Trimming cost V 6 bases and J 2 bases; bases outside gene matches: 9. DNA of the CDR3: TGCGCCAGCACCACGGGACTAGCGACCTACACAGATACGCAGTATTTT. This gives the protein CASTTGLATYTDTQYF.

This clone was observed a handful of times. V usage is TRBV28 and J usage is TRBJ2-7; 9 nucleotides agree with TRBD1. With 7 bases clipped from V and 2 bases from J, the junction kept 9 bases outside the gene matches. The CDR3 loop spans 15 amino acids. The V gene's germline CDR1 is MDHEN and CDR2 SYDVKM. The CDR3 is CASTVRQGDTYEQYF. CDR3 nucleotides: TGTGCCAGCACCGTTAGACAGGGGGATACCTACGAGCAGTACTTC.

The V gene is TRBV7-9, the J gene TRBJ2-1, with TRBD2 identical over 11 bases. V lost 5 bases and J lost 10; bases outside the gene matches: 7. Germline assignment: CDR1 SEHNR and CDR2 FQNEAQ (reference sequence). The length of the CDR3 is 14 residues. In DNA, the CDR3 is TGTGCCAGCAGCCGACTAGCGGGGACTCCGGAGCAGTTCTTC. This gives the protein CASSRLAGTPEQFF.

The CDR3, as DNA: TGTGCCAGCAGCTTGACAGGTTACGAGCAGTACTTC. It codes for CASSLTGYEQYF. V and J are TRBV28 and TRBJ2-7; D possibly corresponds to TRBD1 (6 bases). The CDR3 extends over 12 amino acids. The germline V and J ends were trimmed by 6 bases and 4 bases, with 10 bases remaining between them. In germline, CDR1 is MDHEN, CDR2 SYDVKM.

The chain has TRBV4-2 and TRBJ2-3, with 7 bases aligning to TRBD2. Germline V lookup: CDR1 LGHNA, CDR2 YNFKEQ. CDR3 size: 15 residues. The trim removed 0 bases at V and 6 bases at J, leaving 6 bases unmatched. The CDR3 is CASSQDALADDTQYF. The CDR3 DNA is TGTGCCAGCAGCCAAGATGCCCTAGCGGATGATACGCAGTATTTT.

The gene calls are TRBV10-3 and TRBJ2-3; 8 nucleotides line up with TRBD2. The CDR3 consists of 16 residues. Germline lookup yields CDR1 ENHRY and CDR2 SYGVKD. With 6 bases clipped from V and 1 base from J, the junction kept 9 bases outside the gene matches. The CDR3 loop reads CAIRDVQRERTDTQYF. The CDR3 DNA follows: TGTGCCATCAGAGACGTGCAGCGGGAGCGCACAGATACGCAGTATTTT.

The rearrangement links TRBV23-1 to TRBJ1-3, with D uncertain. TRBV23-1 is an ORF, with its function uncertain. The CDR3 has 13 residues. Trimming pared 4 bases from V and 4 bases from J, leaving 8 bases between. In DNA, the CDR3 is TGCGCCAGCAGTCGTGGAGACGGAAACACCATATATTTT. This codes for CASSRGDGNTIYF.

This rearrangement joins TRBV19 to TRBJ2-6; D is ambiguous. Trimming cost V 3 bases and J 12 bases, with 12 bases left between them. The CDR3 spans 13 residues. Germline CDR1 LNHDA, CDR2 SQIVND (reference sequence). The CDR3, as DNA: TGTGCCAGTAGTATCCAAGACATAGGCGTCCTGACTTTC. This codes for CASSIQDIGVLTF.

Only a few counts were recorded for this clone. The rearrangement uses TRBV11-2 and TRBJ1-2; D gene ambiguous. In germline, CDR1 is SGHAT, CDR2 FQNNGV. This CDR3 is built from 11 residues. Trimming stripped 5 bases from V and 4 bases from J, with 5 bases between. The CDR3 DNA reads TGTGCCAGCAGCACGAGCTATGGCTACACCTTC. Protein product: CASSTSYGYTF.